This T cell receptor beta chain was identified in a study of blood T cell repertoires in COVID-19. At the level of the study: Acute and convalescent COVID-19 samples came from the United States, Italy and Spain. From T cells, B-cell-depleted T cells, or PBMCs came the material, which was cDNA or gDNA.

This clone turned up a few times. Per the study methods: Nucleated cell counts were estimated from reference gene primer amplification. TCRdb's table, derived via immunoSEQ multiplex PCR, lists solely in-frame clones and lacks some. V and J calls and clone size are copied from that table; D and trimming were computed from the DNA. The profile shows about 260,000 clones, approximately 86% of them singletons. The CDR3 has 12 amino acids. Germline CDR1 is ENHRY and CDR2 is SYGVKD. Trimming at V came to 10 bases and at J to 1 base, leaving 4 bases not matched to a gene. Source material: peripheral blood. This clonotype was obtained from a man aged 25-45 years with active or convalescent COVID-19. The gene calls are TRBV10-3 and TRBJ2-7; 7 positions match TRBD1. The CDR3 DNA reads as TGTGCCACCGCACAGGGGTCCTACGAGCAGTACTTC. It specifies CATAQGSYEQYF.